The entry below gives a single TCR beta chain sequence along with its context. This clone was recorded only once. Its target antigen remains unknown. Per-base qualities were not stored, and no clone one base away is much larger. This record comes from a study of blood T cell repertoires in COVID-19 (dated by TCRdb to the early 2020s). Some background on the complete study: The collaborator samples originated in the United States, Italy and Spain and spanned the acute and convalescent phases of COVID-19. The material from the prospective study consisted of cDNA or gDNA derived from T cells, B-cell-depleted T cells, or PBMCs. Deeply sampled blood TCRbeta repertoires from subjects exposed to, actively infected with, or recovered from COVID-19 were included in the dataset. The repertoires were released in a freely available public database meant as a resource for research on the immune response to SARS-CoV-2. The samples were drawn from two sources: the first 160 participants of the ongoing ImmuneRACE study, and 950 to 1,500 subjects contributed by 6 global collaborators. Nearly every sample came with metadata listing a de-identified subject ID, COVID-19 status, age in years and sex. Where available, HLA class I and class II types were obtained from metadata supplied by the sample provider rather than from assay-based typing.

TCRbeta CDR3 regions were amplified from genomic DNA by means of the immunoSEQ Assay, a bias-controlled multiplex PCR. Regarding the original processing steps: Nucleated cell counts per sample were estimated from amplification of reference gene primers within the assay. Sequence reads were collapsed and filtered to measure the absolute abundance of every unique TCRbeta CDR3 rearrangement. For each sample, productive Simpson clonality was calculated as the square root of Simpson's diversity index over productive rearrangements. TCRdb limited this immuneACCESS table to in-frame rearrangements with V and J called. A share of clones is missing; checked studies link under half to unresolved V genes, and the rest is unexplained. V, J and clone size reflect that table, while D and trimming were determined from the DNA. In all, the sample holds roughly 240,000 clones, and roughly nine tenths of those were seen once. The ten largest make up 3.6% of the sample.

Each collaborating institution followed its own protocols to collect whole blood in K2EDTA tubes. For TCRbeta analysis, collaborators shipped samples as frozen whole blood, isolated PBMCs, or DNA extracted from either of those sample types. The study at large found these results: The amount of clinical and demographic metadata varied by source and participant and was provided uncurated.

Spanning cysteine to phenylalanine, the CDR3 consists of 13 amino acids. Just CDR3 DNA is preserved here, 39 bases in frame from base 1. V gives up 5 bases and J gives up 6 bases, and the segment between their germline ends measures 11 bases. From the germline V gene (reference sequence), CDR1 is LNHDA and CDR2 is SQIVND. Sequenced sample: peripheral blood. Recombination linked TRBV19 to TRBJ2-4; the D gene is perhaps TRBD2, from 5 matching bases. The TCR sequence derives from a man aged 18 to 35 with active or convalescent COVID-19. The sequenced DNA is TGTGCCAGTAGTCAAGCGGACTTAAACATTCAGTACTTC. The encoded protein is CASSQADLNIQYF.